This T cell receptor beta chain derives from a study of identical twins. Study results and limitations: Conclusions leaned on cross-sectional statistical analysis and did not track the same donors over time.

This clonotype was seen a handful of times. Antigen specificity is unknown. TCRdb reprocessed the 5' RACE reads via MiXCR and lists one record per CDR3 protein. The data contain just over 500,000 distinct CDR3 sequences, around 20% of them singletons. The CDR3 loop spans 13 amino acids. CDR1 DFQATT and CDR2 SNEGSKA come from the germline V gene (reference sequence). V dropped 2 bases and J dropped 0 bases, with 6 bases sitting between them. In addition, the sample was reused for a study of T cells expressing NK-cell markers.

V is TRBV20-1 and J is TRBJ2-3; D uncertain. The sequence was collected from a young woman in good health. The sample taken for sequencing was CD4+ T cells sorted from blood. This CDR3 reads CSARYTSTDTQYF. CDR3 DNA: TGCAGTGCTAGATATACTAGCACAGATACGCAGTATTTT.